This T cell receptor (beta chain) appears in the sequencing data of a study of cytomegalovirus exposure and HLA in healthy donors. The study's findings and limits: In a later analysis, TCR beta V- and J-gene trimming was associated with a missense DCLRE1C variant. At a 0.05 false discovery rate, a later analysis found roughly 17,000 TCR beta sequences to be associated with HLA alleles. Reports state that TCR beta sequences accurately predicted most subjects' HLA-A and HLA-B alleles.

Researchers ran the PCR with 60 Vbeta and 13 Jbeta primers. Per the original data handling: Later reanalysis found 75 million to 100 million unique TCR beta chains, 10 million to 12 million of them shared. The repertoire was sequenced with immunoSEQ multiplex PCR; TCRdb's copy has only in-frame clones and lacks some. V and J calls and clone size are given by that table; D and trimming were obtained from the DNA. The sample holds over 250,000 clones; roughly 85% are singletons and the top ten take roughly 4%. On this clone: What it binds is unknown.

CDR3 size: 16 residues. The V gene's germline CDR1 is SGHRS and CDR2 YFSETQ. Deletions cut 4 bases from V and 0 bases from J, with 13 bases between. The chain has TRBV5-1 and TRBJ2-2, with D possibly being TRBD1 (6 bases). The TCR originated in a man in his forties in good health and CMV-seropositive. Source material: PBMCs. As DNA, the CDR3 is TGCGCCAGCAGCCAAGCGAGGGGGTCGAACACCGGGGAGCTGTTTTTT. This translates into CASSQARGSNTGELFF.